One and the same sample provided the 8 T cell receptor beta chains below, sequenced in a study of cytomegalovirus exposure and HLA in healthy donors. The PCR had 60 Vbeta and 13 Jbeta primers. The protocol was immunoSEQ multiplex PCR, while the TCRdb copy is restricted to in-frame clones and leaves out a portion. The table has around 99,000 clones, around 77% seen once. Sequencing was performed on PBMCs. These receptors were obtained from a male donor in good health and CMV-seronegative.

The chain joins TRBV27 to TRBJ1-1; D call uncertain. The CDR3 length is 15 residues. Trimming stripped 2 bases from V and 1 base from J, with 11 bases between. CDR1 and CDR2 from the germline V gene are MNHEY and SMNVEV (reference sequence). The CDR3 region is CASSLAPRTNTEAFF. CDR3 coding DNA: TGTGCCAGCAGTTTAGCCCCTAGAACGAACACTGAAGCTTTCTTT.

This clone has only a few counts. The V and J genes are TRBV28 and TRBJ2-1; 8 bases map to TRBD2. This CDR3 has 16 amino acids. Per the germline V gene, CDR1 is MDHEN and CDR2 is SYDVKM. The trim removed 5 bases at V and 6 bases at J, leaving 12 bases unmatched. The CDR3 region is CASSPLFGRAFNEQFF. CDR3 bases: TGTGCCAGCAGTCCCCTGTTCGGGAGGGCCTTCAATGAGCAGTTCTTC.

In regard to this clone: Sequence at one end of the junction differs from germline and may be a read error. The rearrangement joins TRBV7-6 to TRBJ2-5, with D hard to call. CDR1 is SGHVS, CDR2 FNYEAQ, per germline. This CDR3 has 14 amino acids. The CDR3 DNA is TGTGCCAGCAGCTTGAATGCATTACAAGAGGCCCAGTACTTC. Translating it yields CASSLNALQEAQYF. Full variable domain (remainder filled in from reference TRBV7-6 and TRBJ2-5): GAGVSQSPRYKVTKRGQDVALRCDPISGHVSLYWYRQALGQGPEFLTYFNYEAQQDKSGLPNDRFSAERPEGSISTLTIQRTEQRDSAMYRCASSLNALQEAQYFGPGTRLLVL.

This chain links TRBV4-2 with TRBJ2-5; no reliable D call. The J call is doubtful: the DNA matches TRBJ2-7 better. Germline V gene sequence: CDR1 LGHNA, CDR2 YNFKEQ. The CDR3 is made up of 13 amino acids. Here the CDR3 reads CASSQEVSYEQYF. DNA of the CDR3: TGTGCCAGCAGCCAAGAAGTAAGCTACGAGCAGTACTTC.

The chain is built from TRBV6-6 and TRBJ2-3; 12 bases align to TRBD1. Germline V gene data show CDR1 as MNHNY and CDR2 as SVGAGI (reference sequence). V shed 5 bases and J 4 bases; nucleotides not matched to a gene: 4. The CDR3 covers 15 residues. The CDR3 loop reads CASSTGQGAADTQYF. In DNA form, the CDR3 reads TGTGCCAGCAGTACGGGACAGGGGGCGGCAGATACGCAGTATTTT.

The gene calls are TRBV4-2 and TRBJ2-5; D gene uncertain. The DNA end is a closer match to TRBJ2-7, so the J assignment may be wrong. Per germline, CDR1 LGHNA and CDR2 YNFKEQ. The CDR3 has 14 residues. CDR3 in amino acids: CASSQDLIDYEQYF. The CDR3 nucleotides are TGTGCCAGCAGCCAAGACCTAATCGACTACGAGCAGTACTTC.

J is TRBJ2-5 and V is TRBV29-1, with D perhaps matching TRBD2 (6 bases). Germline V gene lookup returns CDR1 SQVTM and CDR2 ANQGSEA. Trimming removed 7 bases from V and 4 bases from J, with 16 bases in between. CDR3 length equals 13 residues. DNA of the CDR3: TGCAGCGCCCGAAGGGGAGCGGGAGAGACCCAGTACTTC. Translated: CSARRGAGETQYF.

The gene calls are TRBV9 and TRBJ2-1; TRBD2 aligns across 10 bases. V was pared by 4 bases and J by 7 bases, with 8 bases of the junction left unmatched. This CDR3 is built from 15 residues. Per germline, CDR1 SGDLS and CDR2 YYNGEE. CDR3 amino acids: CASSLLAGGWNEQFF. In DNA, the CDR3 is TGTGCCAGCAGCCTTTTAGCGGGAGGTTGGAATGAGCAGTTCTTC. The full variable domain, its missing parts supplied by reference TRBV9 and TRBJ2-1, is DSGVTQTPKHLITATGQRVTLRCSPRSGDLSVYWYQQSLDQGLQFLIQYYNGEERAKGNILERFSAQQFPDLHSELNLSSLELGDSALYFCASSLLAGGWNEQFFGPGTRLTVL.